These 2 T cell receptor beta chains share one sample of origin, sequenced in a study of chronic HIV infection and antiretroviral therapy. TCRdb reprocessed the 5' RACE reads via MiXCR and lists one record per CDR3 protein. The data contain approximately 30,000 distinct CDR3 sequences, about 9.7% of them singletons. The specimen was peripheral blood. The source of these receptors is an adult who had HIV and had not received antiretroviral therapy, or was an uninfected healthy control (not recorded which).

The table lists this clonotype with many counts. The chain recombines TRBV18 with TRBJ1-3; TRBD1 might be the D (6 bases). The CDR3 is 15 amino acids. The V and J ends lost 2 bases and 2 bases respectively, with 10 bases between them. Germline V gives CDR1 KGHSH, CDR2 LQKENI. CDR3 residues: CASSPSWDTGNTIYF. CDR3 nucleotides: TGTGCCAGCTCACCATCTTGGGACACTGGAAACACCATATATTTT.

This clonotype has a count of ten or more. The chain recombines TRBV7-9 with TRBJ1-2; 7 bases line up with TRBD1. Per the germline V gene, CDR1 is SEHNR and CDR2 is FQNEAQ (reference sequence). V was pared by 10 bases and J by 4 bases, with 6 bases of the junction left unmatched. The CDR3 length is 12 residues. The chain's CDR3 is CAIQGEAYGYTF. The CDR3 nucleotides read TGTGCCATTCAGGGGGAGGCCTATGGCTACACCTTC.